The clone carrying this T cell receptor beta chain was observed many times. Antigen: not known. TCR cDNA molecules each had a unique molecular identifier. TCRdb passed the 5' RACE reads through MiXCR, listing each CDR3 protein once. The sample gives more than 15,000 distinct CDR3 sequences, 6.2% of which show up once; 6.5% to 7% is in the top ten. The data belong to a study of spatial heterogeneity in lung cancer. Across the study: More than eight raw reads, on average, carried each unique TCR and UMI combination. Findings and limits, study-wide: Counts of expanded alpha and beta TCRs within tumors tracked the tumor nonsynonymous mutation count.

Time point described: sample taken at primary tumor resection. Untreated early-stage non-small cell lung cancer patients, approximately 79 in total, were the donors. The input material, whole RNA from tumor, nontumor lung or frozen PBMC, was sequenced unsorted. This CDR3 is 13 amino acids long. Trimming cost V 4 bases and J 8 bases, with 13 bases left between them. Sequenced material: lung tumor tissue, taken at surgery. V usage is TRBV5-3 and J usage is TRBJ2-4; D might be TRBD2 (5 bases). TRBV5-3 is an ORF; its function is uncertain. The receptor was isolated from a male donor with early-stage non-small cell lung cancer. For the CDR3, the DNA is TGTGCCAGAAGCCGGGCCGGGCGGGACATTCAGTACTTC. It specifies CARSRAGRDIQYF.